This T cell receptor (beta chain) was documented in a study of blood T cell repertoires in COVID-19. Study background: Researchers got acute and convalescent COVID-19 samples from the United States, Italy and Spain. From T cells, B-cell-depleted T cells, or PBMCs came the material, which was cDNA or gDNA.

Per the authors' pipeline: Counts of nucleated cells, estimated from reference gene primer amplification, were obtained. Repertoires were generated with immunoSEQ multiplex PCR, while TCRdb's copy carries only in-frame clones and drops some. That table is the source of V, J and clone size, and D and trimming were worked out from the DNA. Of tens of thousands of clones listed, 70% to 80% are singletons. Trimming left V 0 bases short and J 10 bases short, with 6 bases between. The germline gives CDR1 LGHDT, CDR2 YNNKEL (reference sequence). The CDR3 consists of 11 residues. This TCR came from a human donor in a cohort sampled during active COVID-19. The sequencing input was peripheral blood. J is TRBJ2-5 and V is TRBV3-1 (or the pseudogene TRBV3-2); no firm D call. The CDR3 loop is CASSQDYNQYF. The DNA of the CDR3 is TGTGCCAGCAGCCAAGATTATAACCAGTACTTC.